This T cell receptor beta chain is from a study of response to subunit inactivated influenza vaccine (dated by TCRdb to 2017 to 2018). Regarding the study in general: The study used deep quantitative T cell receptor repertoire profiling to track responses to a trivalent subunit inactivated influenza vaccine. Results the study describes overall, beyond this receptor: The authors proposed that each seasonal influenza vaccination may bring in only a limited number of new T cells.

This clonotype has more than one count but fewer than ten. The antigen this receptor binds is unknown. No quality values exist for individual bases; no much larger clone is one base distant. Preparation of the library involved RT-PCR. Sequenced on an Illumina HiSeq 2500. The public reads were reanalyzed by TCRdb: fastp trimming at Q25, MiXCR alignment, in-frame beta chains only. Merged by CDR3 protein, the rows form single entries marked with the most common genes and DNA. This sample lists more than 200,000 distinct CDR3 sequences; 9% to 15% were detected once. About 7.8% of the sample lies in the top ten. Trimming removed 0 bases from V and 7 bases from J, leaving 10 bases between the germline ends. Inclusive of the bounding cysteine and phenylalanine, the CDR3 is 13 residues long. Just the 39-base CDR3 DNA is kept, in frame starting at base 1. Based on the germline V gene, the CDR1 and CDR2 sequences are SGHRS and YFSETQ.

Sequenced material: non-naive T cells sorted from PBMCs, taken less than 15 days before vaccination. The cell subset or site label here, explained by the study, means: memory T cell fraction. This TCR came from a man in his fifties who received an inactivated influenza vaccine. Donor details come from another sample of the same person, matched by shared clones. The chain links TRBV5-1 with TRBJ1-2; the D gene is perhaps TRBD1, from 5 matching bases. The nucleotide sequence reads as follows: TGCGCCAGCAGCTTGGCAGGGTTGAGTGGCTACACCTTC. This yields the protein CASSLAGLSGYTF.